Presented here are 22 T cell receptor beta chains from one specimen sequenced in a study of shared clonotypes between healthy human individuals. The naive CD8 fraction comprised CD45RO-negative cells positively selected for CCR7 and excluded terminally differentiated effector memory CD45RA+ cells. Here immunoSEQ multiplex PCR was the method, and the copy in TCRdb shows in-frame clones only, minus some. This table holds around 2.1 million clones, about 92% found once. The source material was naive CD8+ T cells from PBMCs. The receptor source for this set is a man aged 18 to 30 in good health. Some clones in this sample may be carry-over from other donors' samples.

CDR3 DNA: TGCGCCAGCAGCCTGCGGGGGACAGAGGGATACGAGCAGTACTTC. The encoded protein is CASSLRGTEGYEQYF. J is TRBJ2-7 and V is TRBV4-1; D possibly matches TRBD1 or TRBD2 (7 bases each). Germline V CDR1 and CDR2: MGHRA, YSYEKL. Trimming pared 4 bases from V and 4 bases from J, leaving 17 bases between. The CDR3 is made up of 15 amino acids.

The V call is TRBV19, the J call TRBJ1-1; maybe TRBD1 (6 bases). The CDR3 spans 13 residues. Germline V lookup: CDR1 LNHDA, CDR2 SQIVND (reference sequence). The V and J ends lost 4 bases and 3 bases respectively, with 9 bases between them. This CDR3 reads CASSRAGDTEAFF. DNA of the CDR3: TGTGCCAGTAGTAGGGCAGGGGACACTGAAGCTTTCTTT.

This chain uses TRBV4-2 with TRBJ2-7, with 8 bases lining up with TRBD1. V was clipped by 1 base and J by 4 bases; unmatched bases: 12. Germline V gene data show CDR1 as LGHNA and CDR2 as YNFKEQ. This CDR3 spans 17 amino acids. The CDR3 reads CASSQVEFSQGEYEQYF. CDR3 in DNA: TGTGCCAGCAGCCAAGTCGAGTTTTCACAGGGGGAATACGAGCAGTACTTC.

This chain uses TRBV27 with TRBJ1-1; a possible D gene is TRBD1 (5 bases). V lost 2 bases, J lost 1 base, and 14 bases lay in between. This CDR3 has 16 residues. In germline, CDR1 is MNHEY, CDR2 SMNVEV (reference sequence). The CDR3 DNA reads TGTGCCAGCAGTTTAGGGGTGGGAGGGACGAACACTGAAGCTTTCTTT. This gives the protein CASSLGVGGTNTEAFF.

The chain uses TRBV9 and TRBJ2-1; 9 positions match TRBD1. Germline assignment: CDR1 SGDLS and CDR2 YYNGEE. Germline trimming cut 7 bases from V and 4 bases from J; bases unmatched to any gene: 9. This CDR3 region has 15 residues. CDR3 bases: TGTGCCAGCCAGACCGGGACAGGGCAATACAATGAGCAGTTCTTC. This codes for CASQTGTGQYNEQFF.

This sequence joins TRBV5-1 and TRBJ2-3; 15 bases are a match to TRBD2. The CDR3 is 18 residues long. Trimming removed 5 bases from V and 4 bases from J; junction bases left unmatched: 11. Per germline, CDR1 SGHRS and CDR2 YFSETQ. The CDR3 loop reads CASRDRGLAGGGADTQYF. CDR3 DNA sequence: TGCGCCAGCAGGGACCGGGGACTAGCGGGAGGAGGGGCAGATACGCAGTATTTT.

The chain carries TRBV11-3 and TRBJ2-5, with D perhaps matching TRBD1 (6 bases). V lost 7 bases and J 0 bases, leaving 12 bases between the germline ends. In germline, CDR1 is SGHNT, CDR2 YENEEA. CDR3 length equals 14 residues. The CDR3 DNA reads as TGTGCCAGCAACCAAACAGGGAACCAAGAGACCCAGTACTTC. As protein: CASNQTGNQETQYF.

The rearrangement uses TRBV4-1 and TRBJ2-2; 10 bases map to TRBD2. The CDR3 contains 17 residues. Germline values: CDR1 MGHRA, CDR2 YSYEKL. V was pared by 1 base and J by 4 bases, with 6 bases of the junction left unmatched. The CDR3 loop reads CASSQVEREGPTGELFF. In nucleotides, the CDR3 is TGCGCCAGCAGCCAAGTGGAGCGGGAGGGCCCCACCGGGGAGCTGTTTTTT.

The chain links TRBV7-7 to TRBJ1-2; 7 nucleotides match TRBD1. The trim removed 5 bases at V and 5 bases at J, leaving 8 bases unmatched. The CDR3 loop spans 14 amino acids. CDR1 and CDR2 (germline): SSHAT, FNYEAQ (reference sequence). The DNA of the CDR3 is TGTGCCAGCAGCCGGGGACAGTTTCTGTATGGCTACACCTTC. Amino acid sequence: CASSRGQFLYGYTF. Based on the CDR3 plus reference TRBV7-7 and TRBJ1-2, the full variable domain is GAGVSQSPRYKVTKRGQDVTLRCDPISSHATLYWYQQALGQGPEFLTYFNYEAQPDKSGLPSDRFSAERPEGSISTLTIQRTEQRDSAMYRCASSRGQFLYGYTFGSGTRLTVV.

V gene TRBV29-1 combines with J gene TRBJ2-1; D unclear. Per the germline V gene, CDR1 is SQVTM and CDR2 is ANQGSEA. Trimming removed 1 base from V and 9 bases from J, with 13 bases in between. The CDR3 loop spans 13 amino acids. The CDR3 region is CSVEGLAVGEQFF. CDR3 sequence (DNA): TGCAGCGTTGAAGGGTTAGCTGTGGGTGAGCAGTTCTTC.

V and J are TRBV27 and TRBJ2-1; D remains unclear. Trimming removed 5 bases at V and 1 base at J, with 6 bases between. This CDR3 has 13 amino acids. The germline V gene encodes CDR1 MNHEY and CDR2 SMNVEV (reference sequence). This CDR3 is CASSRVSYNEQFF. CDR3 bases: TGTGCCAGCAGTCGAGTGTCCTACAATGAGCAGTTCTTC.

This clone was counted between two and nine times. Other DNA sequences in the same sample also yield this CDR3. J is TRBJ2-1 and V is TRBV7-9; 10 positions match TRBD2. In germline, CDR1 is SEHNR, CDR2 FQNEAQ (reference sequence). After removal of 4 bases from V and 5 bases from J, the junction contained 5 bases not matched to a gene. This CDR3 contains 15 residues. The CDR3 region is CASSSIAGGNNEQFF. The DNA of the CDR3 is TGTGCCAGCAGCTCAATAGCGGGAGGTAACAATGAGCAGTTCTTC. The entire variable domain, with the rest obtained from reference TRBV7-9 and TRBJ2-1, is as follows: DTGVSQNPRHKITKRGQNVTFRCDPISEHNRLYWYRQTLGQGPEFLTYFQNEAQLEKSRLLSDRFSAERPKGSFSTLEIQRTEQGDSAMYLCASSSIAGGNNEQFFGPGTRLTVL.

J is TRBJ2-7 and V is TRBV6-9; the D gene is possibly TRBD1 (6 bases). The germline V gene encodes CDR1 MNHGY and CDR2 SVAAGI. CDR3 length: 15 residues. Trimming took 3 bases from V and 2 from J, leaving 14 bases between them. The CDR3 DNA is TGTGCCAGCAGTTACCACCTCTCAGGGGCCTACGAGCAGTACTTC. This encodes CASSYHLSGAYEQYF.

This chain connects TRBV30 to TRBJ2-7, with D unclear. CDR3 length: 12 amino acids. Trimming left V 3 bases short and J 4 bases short, with 10 bases between. Germline V gene lookup returns CDR1 GTSNPN and CDR2 SVGIG (reference sequence). DNA of the CDR3: TGTGCCTGGAGCCGGTCCTCATACGAGCAGTACTTC. Protein sequence: CAWSRSSYEQYF.

The DNA of the CDR3 is TGTGCCAGCAGCTCCTCAGGGGGCGCACGGCAGCCCCAGCATTTT. Translated, it gives CASSSSGGARQPQHF. The J gene is TRBJ1-5, the V gene TRBV7-9, with TRBD1 identical over 8 bases. The V gene end was trimmed by 4 bases and the J gene end by 7 bases; junction bases not matched to a gene: 9. The CDR3 loop spans 15 amino acids. CDR1 is SEHNR and CDR2 is FQNEAQ in the germline V gene (reference sequence).

The chain links TRBV25-1 to TRBJ1-2; weak D call: TRBD1 (5 bases). CDR3 length: 10 residues. Germline V gene data show CDR1 as MGHDK and CDR2 as SYGVNS. The ends were cut back, 10 bases at V and 7 bases at J, with 10 bases in the middle. For the CDR3, the DNA is TGTGCCACCGAGAGGGGTGGCTACACCTTC. This translates into CATERGGYTF.

The rearrangement links TRBV11-2 to TRBJ2-1; 10 bases line up with TRBD2. This CDR3 spans 16 amino acids. Germline values: CDR1 SGHAT, CDR2 FQNNGV. V dropped 3 bases and J dropped 0; count of bases not matched to a gene: 2. CDR3 sequence: CASSFPSGSSYNEQFF. Written as DNA, the CDR3 is TGTGCCAGCAGCTTCCCTAGCGGGAGCTCCTACAATGAGCAGTTCTTC.

The V and J genes are TRBV6-5 and TRBJ1-1; unclear D gene. V lost 2 bases and J lost 1, with 8 bases in between. Germline CDR1 reads MNHEY; CDR2 reads SVGAGI. The CDR3 contains 14 residues. The CDR3 spells CASSYGQANTEAFF. The CDR3 region has the DNA TGTGCCAGCAGTTACGGCCAGGCGAACACTGAAGCTTTCTTT.

The V gene is TRBV10-3, the J gene TRBJ2-1; TRBD2 matches at 7 bases. Trimming removed 6 bases from V and 7 bases from J; junction bases left unmatched: 21. Germline V CDR1 and CDR2: ENHRY, SYGVKD. CDR3 length: 18 amino acids. This CDR3 reads CAISHGGTELRRGNEQFF. The CDR3 nucleotides are TGTGCCATCAGCCACGGGGGGACTGAACTACGGCGGGGAAATGAGCAGTTCTTC.

V is TRBV6-1 and J is TRBJ1-2, with D tentatively TRBD1 (5 bases). The CDR3 totals 17 residues. Germline CDR1 is MNHNS and CDR2 is SASEGT. V was cut by 4 bases and J by 3 bases, with 21 bases left in between. The CDR3 here is CASSAQVRPGRDYGYTF. CDR3 sequence (DNA): TGTGCCAGCAGTGCACAGGTTCGCCCCGGCCGGGACTATGGCTACACCTTC.

In regard to this clone: The same CDR3 also results from other DNA sequences found in this sample. The V gene is TRBV11-2, the J gene TRBJ2-7, with no clear D. Trimming shortened V by 1 base and J by 1 base, and 5 bases separated the two germline ends. This CDR3 is 13 amino acids long. Germline CDR1 reads SGHAT; CDR2 reads FQNNGV. The CDR3: CASSLGVSYEQYF. The CDR3 nucleotides are TGTGCCAGCAGCTTAGGAGTTTCCTACGAGCAGTACTTC.

Points on this clone: Other DNA sequences within the sample encode an identical CDR3. This sequence joins TRBV6-5 and TRBJ2-1, with 8 bases lining up with TRBD2. This CDR3 contains 16 residues. From germline, CDR1 is MNHEY and CDR2 SVGAGI. The junction had 3 bases not matched to a gene; V was cut back by 0 bases and J by 2 bases. The DNA for the CDR3 is TGTGCCAGCAGTTACTCAGCGGGAGAAACCTACAATGAGCAGTTCTTC. Translation gives CASSYSAGETYNEQFF.